Sequencing of this T cell receptor beta chain was carried out in a study of T cell responses to AZD1222 COVID-19 vaccine. This clone was observed a few times. Antigen: not known. Sequencing was performed with immunoSEQ multiplex PCR; in TCRdb, only in-frame clones are kept and a portion is missing. Of about 150,000 clones detected, 82% appear once; the ten largest clones hold around 4.1%. CDR1 and CDR2 (germline): SGHRS, YFSETQ. V dropped 0 bases and J dropped 6; count of bases not matched to a gene: 6. The CDR3 consists of 15 residues. Whole-study findings and limits: Seropositive AZD1222 recipients at baseline numbered only six or seven. Vaccine-associated CD4 TCRs ranged over spike, dominating at 160-218 and 743-854. Donors, mostly white British, included more females; clonal diversity was possibly underestimated. The study found Spike-specific TCR breadth and depth rose after two AZD1222 doses.

Sequenced material: peripheral blood, taken on day 0 of MenACWY control vaccination. The receptor was derived from an adult in good health. The chain joins TRBV5-1 to TRBJ1-1, with TRBD1 identical over 9 bases. The CDR3 DNA is TGCGCCAGCAGCTTGGTAGGACAGGGGATTGCTGAAGCTTTCTTT. It is translated as CASSLVGQGIAEAFF.